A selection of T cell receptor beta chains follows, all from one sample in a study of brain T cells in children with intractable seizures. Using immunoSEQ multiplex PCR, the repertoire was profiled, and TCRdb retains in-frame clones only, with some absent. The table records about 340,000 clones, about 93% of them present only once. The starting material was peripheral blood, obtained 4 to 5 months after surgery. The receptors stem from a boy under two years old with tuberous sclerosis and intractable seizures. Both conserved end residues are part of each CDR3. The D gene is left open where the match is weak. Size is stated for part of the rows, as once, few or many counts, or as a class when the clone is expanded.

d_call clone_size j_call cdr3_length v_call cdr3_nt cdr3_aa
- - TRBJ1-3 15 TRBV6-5 TGTGCCAGCAGTCTCGGGGGGCTCCCTGGAAACACCATATATTTT CASSLGGLPGNTIYF
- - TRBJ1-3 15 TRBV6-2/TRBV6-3 TGTGCCAGCAGTTACGAGGGGAACTCTGGAAACACCATATATTTT CASSYEGNSGNTIYF
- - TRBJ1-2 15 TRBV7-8 TGTGCCAGCAGCTTAGACAGGGTGGCTAACTATGGCTACACCTTC CASSLDRVANYGYTF
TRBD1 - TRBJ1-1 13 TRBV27 TGTGCCAGCAGTCAGGGGGCAGGGACTGAAGCTTTCTTT CASSQGAGTEAFF
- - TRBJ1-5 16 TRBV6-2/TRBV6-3 TGTGCCAGCAGTTACGTCATAGGGACGTCCAATCAGCCCCAGCATTTT CASSYVIGTSNQPQHF
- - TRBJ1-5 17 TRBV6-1 TGTGCCAGCAGTGGCACTAGGTGGGGGTTAAGCAATCAGCCCCAGCATTTT CASSGTRWGLSNQPQHF
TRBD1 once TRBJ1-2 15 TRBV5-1 TGCGCCAGCAGCAAAAGTGGACAGGGCCACTATGGCTACACCTTC CASSKSGQGHYGYTF
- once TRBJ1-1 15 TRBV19 TGTGCCAGTAGTAAAAACGAAAAGCTGAACACTGAAGCTTTCTTT CASSKNEKLNTEAFF
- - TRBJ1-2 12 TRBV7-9 TGTGCCTTTTCCGAGGGCACAGGCGGCTACACCTTC CAFSEGTGGYTF
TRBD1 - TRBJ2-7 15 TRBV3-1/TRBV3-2 TGTGCCAGCAGCCGTCCCGGGACAGGGACCTACGAGCAGTACTTC CASSRPGTGTYEQYF
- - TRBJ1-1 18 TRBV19 TGTGCCAGTAGTTTCGAGGGGGGCCCGGGGTCGTTGAACACTGAAGCTTTCTTT CASSFEGGPGSLNTEAFF
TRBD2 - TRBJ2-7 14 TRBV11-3 TGTGCCAGCAGCCTTCGACTAGCGGGAGACGAGCAGTACTTC CASSLRLAGDEQYF
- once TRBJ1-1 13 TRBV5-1 TGCGCCAGCAGCCCGGGGAGTCAGGATGAAGCTTTCTTT CASSPGSQDEAFF
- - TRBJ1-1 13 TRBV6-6 TGTGCCATCAGGTGGGGGTCGGAGGCTGAAGCTTTCTTT CAIRWGSEAEAFF